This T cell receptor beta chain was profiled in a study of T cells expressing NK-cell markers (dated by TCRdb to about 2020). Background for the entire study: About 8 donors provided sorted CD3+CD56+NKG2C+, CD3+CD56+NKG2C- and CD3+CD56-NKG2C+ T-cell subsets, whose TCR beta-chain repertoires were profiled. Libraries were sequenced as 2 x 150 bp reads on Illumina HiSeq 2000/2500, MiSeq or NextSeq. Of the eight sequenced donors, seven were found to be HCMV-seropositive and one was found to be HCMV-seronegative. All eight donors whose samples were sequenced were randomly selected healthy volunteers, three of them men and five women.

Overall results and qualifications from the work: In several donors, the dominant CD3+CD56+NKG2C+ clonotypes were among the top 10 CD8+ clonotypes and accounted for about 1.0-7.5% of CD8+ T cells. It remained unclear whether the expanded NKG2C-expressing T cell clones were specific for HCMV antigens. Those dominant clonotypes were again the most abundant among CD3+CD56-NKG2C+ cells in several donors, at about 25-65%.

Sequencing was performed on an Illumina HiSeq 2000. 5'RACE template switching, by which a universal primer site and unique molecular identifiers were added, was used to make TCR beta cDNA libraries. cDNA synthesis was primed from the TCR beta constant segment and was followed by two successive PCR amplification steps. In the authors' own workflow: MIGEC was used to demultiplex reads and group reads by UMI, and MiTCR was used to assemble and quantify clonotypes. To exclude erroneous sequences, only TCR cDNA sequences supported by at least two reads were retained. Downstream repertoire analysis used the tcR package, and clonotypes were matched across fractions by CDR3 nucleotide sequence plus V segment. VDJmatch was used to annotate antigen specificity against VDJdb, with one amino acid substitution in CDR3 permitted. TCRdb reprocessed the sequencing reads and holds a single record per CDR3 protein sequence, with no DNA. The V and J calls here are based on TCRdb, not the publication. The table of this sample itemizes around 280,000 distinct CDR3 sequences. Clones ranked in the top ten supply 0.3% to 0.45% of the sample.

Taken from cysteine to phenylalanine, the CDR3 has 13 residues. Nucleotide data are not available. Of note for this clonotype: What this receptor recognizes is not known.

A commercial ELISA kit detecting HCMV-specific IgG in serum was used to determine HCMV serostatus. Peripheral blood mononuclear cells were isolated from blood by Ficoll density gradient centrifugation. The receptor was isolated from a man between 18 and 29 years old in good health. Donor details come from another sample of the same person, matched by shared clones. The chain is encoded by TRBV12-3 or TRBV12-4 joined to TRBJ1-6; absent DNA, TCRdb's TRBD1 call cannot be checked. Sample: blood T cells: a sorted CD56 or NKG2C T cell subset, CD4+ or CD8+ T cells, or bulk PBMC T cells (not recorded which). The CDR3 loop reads CASSRQGTSPLHF.